These 16 T cell receptor beta chains originate from one sample sequenced in a study of T cell responses to AZD1222 COVID-19 vaccine. Repertoires were generated with immunoSEQ multiplex PCR, while TCRdb's copy carries only in-frame clones and drops some. The sample contains some 130,000 clones, about 89% of which appear only once. The sample in question was peripheral blood, obtained 28 days after the second AZD1222 dose. The receptors derive from an adult who received the AZD1222 COVID-19 vaccine.

This chain links TRBV19 with TRBJ1-5; possibly TRBD1 for D (6 bases). Looked up from germline, CDR1 is LNHDA and CDR2 is SQIVND (reference sequence). CDR3 size: 16 residues. Trimming pared 5 bases from V and 1 base from J, leaving 15 bases between. The CDR3: CASSLQGQWSNQPQHF. DNA for the CDR3: TGTGCCAGTAGTCTTCAGGGGCAGTGGAGCAATCAGCCCCAGCATTTT.

This chain joins TRBV2 and TRBJ2-3; 10 nucleotides align to TRBD2. Germline CDR1 and CDR2: SNHLY and FYNNEI. This CDR3 comprises 15 residues. V was clipped by 4 bases and J by 0 bases; unmatched bases: 1. The CDR3 sequence: CASSGTSGSTDTQYF. The CDR3 region has the DNA TGTGCCAGCAGTGGGACTAGCGGAAGCACAGATACGCAGTATTTT.

V and J are TRBV5-8 and TRBJ1-2, with 9 nucleotides matching TRBD1. The junction had 11 bases not matched to a gene; V was cut back by 4 bases and J by 4 bases. CDR3 length: 16 residues. Germline assignment: CDR1 SGHTS and CDR2 YDEGEE. DNA of the CDR3: TGTGCCAGCAGCATACGGACAGGGGCGGTGGTCTATGGCTACACCTTC. It codes for CASSIRTGAVVYGYTF.

The chain uses TRBV27 and TRBJ2-3; D uncertain. V was shortened by 2 bases and J by 0 bases, with 9 bases between the two germline ends. CDR3 size: 15 residues. Germline CDR1 is MNHEY and CDR2 is SMNVEV (reference sequence). The CDR3 DNA is TGTGCCAGCAGTTTAGAAGCCCCGAGCACAGATACGCAGTATTTT. Protein product: CASSLEAPSTDTQYF.

This clone has a handful of counts. The genes are TRBV7-3 and TRBJ2-5; TRBD2 matches at 7 bases. CDR3 length: 15 residues. Germline CDR1 reads SGHTA; CDR2 reads FQGTGA. V lost 0 bases to trimming and J lost 4 bases; unmatched junction nucleotides: 5. The CDR3 is CASSLTSGAAETQYF. For the CDR3, the DNA is TGTGCCAGCAGCTTAACGAGCGGGGCGGCAGAGACCCAGTACTTC.

V usage is TRBV29-1 and J usage is TRBJ1-2; D not certain. This CDR3 region has 12 residues. Germline CDR1 and CDR2: SQVTM and ANQGSEA. With 3 bases removed from V and 4 bases from J, the gap between germline ends came to 9 bases. The CDR3 sequence: CSVEGGSYGYTF. The CDR3 DNA reads TGCAGCGTTGAGGGCGGCAGCTATGGCTACACCTTC.

The J gene is TRBJ2-2, the V gene TRBV6-1; 8 bases align to TRBD1. Germline assignment: CDR1 MNHNS and CDR2 SASEGT. This CDR3 is 16 amino acids long. V was pared by 3 bases and J by 6 bases, with 9 bases of the junction left unmatched. The CDR3 nucleotides read TGTGCCAGCAGTGACCTCGGGACAGGAGGTCCCGGGGAGCTGTTTTTT. Its protein product is CASSDLGTGGPGELFF.

The CDR3 loop is CASSYSTKGASSTDTQYF. CDR3 DNA: TGTGCCAGCAGTTACTCGACGAAGGGGGCTAGTAGCACAGATACGCAGTATTTT. This chain uses TRBV6-2 or TRBV6-3 with TRBJ2-3; 7 bases agree with TRBD1. The CDR3 spans 18 residues. Germline CDR1 reads MNHEY; CDR2 reads SVGEGT. The trim removed 0 bases at V and 0 bases at J, leaving 9 bases unmatched.

This rearrangement joins TRBV18 to TRBJ1-1, with TRBD1 matching over 12 bases. The CDR3 is 15 residues long. Germline V gene data show CDR1 as KGHSH and CDR2 as LQKENI. Trimming removed 3 bases from V and 1 base from J; junction bases left unmatched: 0. CDR3 nucleotide sequence: TGTGCCAGCTCACCGGGACAGGGGGCGAACACTGAAGCTTTCTTT. Its translation is CASSPGQGANTEAFF.

The CDR3 loop reads CASSQGAGQGLSHGYTF. DNA for the CDR3: TGTGCCAGCAGCCAAGGGGCGGGACAGGGGCTATCGCATGGCTACACCTTC. J is TRBJ1-2 and V is TRBV11-2, with 10 bases identical to TRBD1. Germline assignment: CDR1 SGHAT and CDR2 FQNNGV. The CDR3 is made up of 17 amino acids. V lost 5 bases and J lost 6; bases outside the gene matches: 15.

The chain recombines TRBV7-3 with TRBJ2-7, with TRBD1 identical over 7 bases. V lost 4 bases to trimming and J lost 6 bases; unmatched junction nucleotides: 6. Germline lookup yields CDR1 SGHTA and CDR2 FQGTGA. The CDR3 consists of 13 residues. The CDR3 protein is CASSSTGEGEQYF. The CDR3 bases are TGTGCCAGCAGCTCAACAGGGGAAGGCGAGCAGTACTTC. The variable domain in full, completed from reference TRBV7-3 and TRBJ2-7, reads GAGVSQTPSNKVTEKGKYVELRCDPISGHTALYWYRQSLGQGPEFLIYFQGTGAADDSGLPNDRFFAVRPEGSVSTLKIQRTERGDSAVYLCASSSTGEGEQYFGPGTRLTVT.

This sequence joins TRBV7-6 and TRBJ2-3; D uncertain. Trimming pared 0 bases from V and 2 bases from J, leaving 3 bases between. The CDR3 sequence is 13 residues long. Germline assignment: CDR1 SGHVS and CDR2 FNYEAQ. The CDR3 DNA is TGTGCCAGCAGCTTAGCGGTCACAGATACGCAGTATTTT. It yields the protein CASSLAVTDTQYF.

The chain employs TRBV3-1 (or the pseudogene TRBV3-2) and TRBJ2-1; 9 positions match TRBD2. The CDR3 is made up of 15 amino acids. V was pared by 4 bases and J by 7 bases, with 8 bases of the junction left unmatched. Germline V gene data show CDR1 as LGHDT and CDR2 as YNNKEL (reference sequence). The CDR3, as DNA: TGTGCCAGCAGCCCCACGGCGGGGGGGCAGAATGAGCAGTTCTTC. It specifies CASSPTAGGQNEQFF.

This clone is classed as medium-sized (0.01 to 0.1%). The rearrangement links TRBV7-2 to TRBJ1-5; D is unresolved. Germline V gives CDR1 SGHTA, CDR2 FQGNSA. V lost 1 base and J 6 bases, leaving 7 bases between the germline ends. The CDR3 runs to 13 residues. DNA of the CDR3: TGTGCCAGCAGCTTAGAAGGGTTTCAGCCCCAGCATTTT. As protein: CASSLEGFQPQHF.

There are a few counts of this clone. The chain employs TRBV3-1 (or the pseudogene TRBV3-2) and TRBJ1-2; the match to TRBD1 covers 8 bases. V lost 2 bases to trimming and J lost 8 bases; unmatched junction nucleotides: 4. CDR1 and CDR2 (germline): LGHDT, YNNKEL (reference sequence). The CDR3 extends over 13 amino acids. The CDR3 protein is CASSQQGAQGYTF. The CDR3 coding sequence is TGTGCCAGCAGCCAACAGGGGGCGCAAGGCTACACCTTC.

The chain carries TRBV6-5 and TRBJ1-1; D gene ambiguous. Germline CDR1 reads MNHEY; CDR2 reads SVGAGI. Trimming removed 7 bases at V and 6 bases at J, with 18 bases between. The CDR3 has 14 amino acids. This chain's CDR3 is CASTKDLNGAEAFF. In DNA, the CDR3 is TGTGCCAGCACCAAGGATTTAAATGGGGCTGAAGCTTTCTTT.